A single sample gave rise to the 30 T cell receptor beta chains below, sequenced in a study of blood T cell repertoires in COVID-19. Sequencing was performed with immunoSEQ multiplex PCR; in TCRdb, only in-frame clones are kept and a portion is missing. This table has fewer than 250,000 clones, around four fifths appearing once. The specimen sequenced was peripheral blood. The receptors come from a woman aged 70 to 79 with active or convalescent COVID-19.

This clone was detected a few times. The chain combines TRBV2 with TRBJ2-1; 12 bases line up with TRBD2. In germline, CDR1 is SNHLY, CDR2 FYNNEI. Trimming removed 6 bases from V and 10 bases from J; junction bases left unmatched: 10. CDR3 length: 15 residues. CDR3 nucleotides: TGTGCCAGCAGGGCGCTAGCGGGAGGGGTTGCGGAGCAGTTCTTC. Encoded protein: CASRALAGGVAEQFF. Looking up the rest from reference TRBV2 and TRBJ2-1 gives the full variable domain: EPEVTQTPSHQVTQMGQEVILRCVPISNHLYFYWYRQILGQKVEFLVSFYNNEISEKSEIFDDQFSVERPDGSNFTLKIRSTKLEDSAMYFCASRALAGGVAEQFFGPGTRLTVL.

The chain has TRBV6-5 and TRBJ1-6; D is ambiguous. The CDR3 extends over 16 amino acids. Trimming took 2 bases from V and 0 from J, leaving 8 bases between them. Germline loops: CDR1 MNHEY, CDR2 SVGAGI. The CDR3 region has the DNA TGTGCCAGCAGTTACCGTTCGTACTCCTATAATTCACCCCTCCACTTT. It encodes CASSYRSYSYNSPLHF.

This rearrangement joins TRBV7-2 to TRBJ2-5; D gene uncertain. This CDR3 has 13 residues. The V end was cut by 3 bases, the J end by 2 bases, with 7 bases between. Germline assignment: CDR1 SGHTA and CDR2 FQGNSA. CDR3 amino acids: CASSFWRQETQYF. The CDR3 nucleotides read TGTGCCAGCAGCTTCTGGCGGCAAGAGACCCAGTACTTC. Variable domain in full (rest from reference TRBV7-2 and TRBJ2-5): GAGVSQSPSNKVTEKGKDVELRCDPISGHTALYWYRQSLGQGLEFLIYFQGNSAPDKSGLPSDRFSAERTGGSVSTLTIQRTQQEDSAVYLCASSFWRQETQYFGPGTRLLVL.

This chain links TRBV10-1 with TRBJ1-4; 10 bases agree with TRBD1. In germline, CDR1 is WNHNN, CDR2 SYGVQD (reference sequence). The trim removed 9 bases at V and 8 bases at J, leaving 3 bases unmatched. This CDR3 has 12 amino acids. The CDR3 here is CARDRGEEKLFF. DNA for the CDR3: TGCGCCAGGGACAGGGGGGAAGAAAAACTGTTTTTT.

The J gene is TRBJ2-1, the V gene TRBV7-6; 10 bases line up with TRBD1. V dropped 4 bases and J dropped 9; count of bases not matched to a gene: 15. Germline CDR1 reads SGHVS; CDR2 reads FNYEAQ. The CDR3 has 17 residues. The CDR3 sequence is CASSSQGGGQGNFEQFF. The CDR3 nucleotides are TGTGCCAGCAGCTCCCAGGGGGGGGGACAGGGGAATTTTGAGCAGTTCTTC.

The rearrangement links TRBV9 to TRBJ1-2, with TRBD1 matching over 7 bases. CDR1 is SGDLS, CDR2 YYNGEE, per germline. The V segment lost 4 bases and the J segment 2 bases; nucleotides outside the gene matches: 8. CDR3 length equals 15 residues. CDR3 amino acids: CASSRNPTGNYGYTF. CDR3 DNA sequence: TGTGCCAGCAGCCGCAACCCGACAGGGAACTATGGCTACACCTTC.

This sequence joins TRBV24-1 and TRBJ2-3; TRBD2 matches at 9 bases. Germline assignment: CDR1 KGHDR and CDR2 SFDVKD. V shed 9 bases and J 4 bases; nucleotides not matched to a gene: 4. This CDR3 is 13 amino acids long. The CDR3 nucleotides are TGTGCCACCGGTAGCGGGAGCGCAGATACGCAGTATTTT. This sequence encodes CATGSGSADTQYF.

The chain carries TRBV6-5 and TRBJ1-3, with 7 bases fitting TRBD1. CDR1 is MNHEY and CDR2 is SVGAGI in the germline V gene. V trimming: 6 bases; J trimming: 1 base; junction bases outside the gene matches: 6. The CDR3 length is 15 residues. The CDR3 region has the DNA TGTGCCAGCAGCCCGAGGACAGGTTCTGGAAACACCATATATTTT. Translating it yields CASSPRTGSGNTIYF.

The chain recombines TRBV6-6 with TRBJ1-6; tentatively, D is TRBD1 (6 bases). CDR3 size: 15 residues. The germline V gene encodes CDR1 MNHNY and CDR2 SVGAGI (reference sequence). V was pared by 2 bases and J by 11 bases, with 16 bases between. The CDR3 here is CASSYTTETGTPLHF. The CDR3, as DNA: TGTGCCAGCAGTTACACTACAGAAACAGGGACACCCCTCCACTTT.

The rearrangement uses TRBV28 and TRBJ2-2; D possibly corresponds to TRBD1 (6 bases). CDR3 length: 14 amino acids. V lost 10 bases and J 7 bases, leaving 19 bases between the germline ends. CDR1 and CDR2 (germline): MDHEN, SYDVKM. The CDR3 nucleotides are TGTGCCACCCCCGGAGGTAGGGGGATCGGGGAGCTGTTTTTT. Encoded protein: CATPGGRGIGELFF. Together with reference TRBV28 and TRBJ2-2, the CDR3 gives the full variable domain: DVKVTQSSRYLVKRTGEKVFLECVQDMDHENMFWYRQDPGLGLRLIYFSYDVKMKEKGDIPEGYSVSREKKERFSLILESASTNQTSMYLCATPGGRGIGELFFGEGSRLTVL.

The rearrangement joins TRBV18 to TRBJ2-3, with 7 nucleotides matching TRBD2. The germline V gene has CDR1 KGHSH and CDR2 LQKENI. V shed 3 bases, J shed 4 bases, and the junction held 13 bases outside the gene matches. The CDR3 covers 17 residues. The DNA of the CDR3 is TGTGCCAGCTCACCCCAACGCCGGACTAGTGGGGCAGATACGCAGTATTTT. This sequence encodes CASSPQRRTSGADTQYF.

The chain carries TRBV5-1 and TRBJ2-6; D is possibly TRBD1 (6 bases). The CDR3 covers 17 residues. V lost 2 bases, J lost 1 base, and 13 bases lay in between. Germline-derived CDR1 and CDR2 are SGHRS and YFSETQ. Here the CDR3 DNA reads TGCGCCAGCAGCTTTCGGACAGCACTATCTGGGGCCAACGTCCTGACTTTC. It translates to CASSFRTALSGANVLTF.

V usage is TRBV2 and J usage is TRBJ2-7; the D gene is possibly TRBD1 (6 bases). Trimming removed 6 bases at V and 4 bases at J, with 13 bases between. Germline-derived CDR1 and CDR2 are SNHLY and FYNNEI. The CDR3 is made up of 13 amino acids. CDR3 sequence reads: CASRHRVEYEQYF. CDR3 nucleotides: TGTGCCAGCAGGCACAGGGTGGAGTACGAGCAGTACTTC.

The genes are TRBV7-9 and TRBJ2-3; 9 bases agree with TRBD2. CDR1 is SEHNR and CDR2 is FQNEAQ in the germline V gene (reference sequence). CDR3 size: 13 residues. The trim removed 8 bases at V and 5 bases at J, leaving 5 bases unmatched. The CDR3 is CASLAGGGDTQYF. The CDR3, as DNA: TGTGCCAGCCTGGCGGGAGGGGGAGATACGCAGTATTTT.

The chain uses TRBV5-1 and TRBJ1-3, with D unresolved. The V gene's germline CDR1 is SGHRS and CDR2 YFSETQ. The V end lost 0 bases, the J end lost 3 bases, and 13 bases lay between the germline ends. CDR3 length: 16 amino acids. The CDR3 here is CASSLAAGMGGNTIYF. The CDR3, as DNA: TGCGCCAGCAGCTTGGCTGCGGGGATGGGTGGAAACACCATATATTTT.

This clone was detected only a few times. The V and J genes are TRBV5-1 and TRBJ1-5; D is unresolved. The ends were cut back, 1 base at V and 7 bases at J, with 12 bases in the middle. This CDR3 has 14 residues. Germline V lookup: CDR1 SGHRS, CDR2 YFSETQ. CDR3 in amino acids: CASSLSQAGQPQHF. The DNA for the CDR3 is TGCGCCAGCAGCTTGTCGCAGGCGGGGCAGCCCCAGCATTTT.

The chain is built from TRBV28 and TRBJ2-4, with 7 bases aligning to TRBD1. The germline V gene has CDR1 MDHEN and CDR2 SYDVKM. J was trimmed by 0 bases and V by 2 bases; bases with no gene match: 1. This CDR3 has 15 amino acids. Here the CDR3 DNA reads TGTGCCAGCAGTTTAAGGGGGCTAGCCAAAAACATTCAGTACTTC. This gives the protein CASSLRGLAKNIQYF.

The chain joins TRBV19 to TRBJ1-2; 12 nucleotides match TRBD1. The CDR3 totals 15 residues. Losses at the gene ends were 9 bases for V and 6 bases for J; bases not matched to a gene: 11. Germline V gene data show CDR1 as LNHDA and CDR2 as SQIVND (reference sequence). In DNA, the CDR3 is TGTGCCAGCTCCCGGGACAGGGGGCTGGGGGATGGCTACACCTTC. Translated: CASSRDRGLGDGYTF.

The chain couples TRBV5-5 to TRBJ2-1; perhaps TRBD1 as D (6 bases). The germline V gene has CDR1 SGHKS and CDR2 YYEKEE (reference sequence). This CDR3 contains 15 residues. Trimming shortened V by 0 bases and J by 10 bases, and 17 bases separated the two germline ends. The chain's CDR3 is CASSLVVEGDREQFF. As DNA, the CDR3 is TGTGCCAGCAGCTTGGTGGTAGAGGGTGACAGGGAGCAGTTCTTC.

This chain links TRBV5-4 with TRBJ2-1, with 9 nucleotides matching TRBD2. Losses at the gene ends were 5 bases for V and 7 bases for J; bases not matched to a gene: 13. CDR3 length: 16 amino acids. Germline CDR1 reads SGHNT; CDR2 reads YYREEE (reference sequence). The CDR3 loop is CASRSRSGGRGNEQFF. In nucleotides, the CDR3 is TGTGCCAGCAGGTCCCGCTCCGGCGGGAGGGGAAATGAGCAGTTCTTC.

This chain uses TRBV7-9 with TRBJ1-2, with D perhaps TRBD1 (5 bases). V was shortened by 5 bases and J by 5 bases, with 18 bases between the two germline ends. Germline loops: CDR1 SEHNR, CDR2 FQNEAQ (reference sequence). The CDR3 has 15 amino acids. The CDR3 DNA sequence: TGTGCCAGCAGCCCCACCGGGGGGGGTCGGTATGGCTACACCTTC. Amino acids: CASSPTGGGRYGYTF.

For this clone: One end of the junction does not line up with germline, which may come from a read error. Different DNA sequences within this sample yield the same CDR3. This chain joins TRBV6-5 and TRBJ2-7; TRBD1 matches at 8 bases. The CDR3 covers 15 residues. From germline, CDR1 is MNHEY and CDR2 SVGAGI. The CDR3 bases are TGTGCCAGCAGTAACTCAGGGGGCCACTCCTACGAGCAGTACTTC. Translation gives CASSNSGGHSYEQYF.

A few counts support this clone. This chain uses TRBV21-1 with TRBJ2-7; the table calls TRBD2, which could not be checked here. TRBV21-1 is tagged as a pseudogene. The CDR3 is 17 amino acids. The CDR3 protein is CASSKKKEGLAGDEQYF. CDR3 sequence (DNA): TGTGCCAGCAGCAAAAAAAAGGAGGGACTAGCGGGAGACGAGCAGTACTTC.

The chain links TRBV4-2 to TRBJ1-4, with 7 positions matching TRBD1. Trimming removed 3 bases from V and 8 bases from J; junction bases left unmatched: 15. This CDR3 comprises 17 residues. Germline lookup yields CDR1 LGHNA and CDR2 YNFKEQ. The CDR3 region is CASSHSLWDSSPEKLFF. In DNA form, the CDR3 reads TGTGCCAGCAGCCACTCACTGTGGGACAGTTCACCCGAAAAACTGTTTTTT.

The V gene is TRBV3-1 (or the pseudogene TRBV3-2), the J gene TRBJ2-5; 8 bases line up with TRBD1. The V gene's germline CDR1 is LGHDT and CDR2 YNNKEL (reference sequence). The CDR3 totals 16 residues. V lost 3 bases, J lost 3 bases, and 9 bases stayed unmatched. In DNA form, the CDR3 reads TGTGCCAGCAGCCACTCACAGGGGGTATATGAAGAGACCCAGTACTTC. This codes for CASSHSQGVYEETQYF.

The genes are TRBV21-1 and TRBJ2-3; TRBD1 was called by the table and not checked on the DNA. TRBV21-1 is a pseudogene. This CDR3 region has 14 residues. CDR3 nucleotides: TGTGCCAGCCCGTCGGGACAGGGGAGAGATACGCAGTATTTT. This translates into CASPSGQGRDTQYF.

V and J are TRBV7-2 and TRBJ2-7, with D possibly being TRBD2 (6 bases). V lost 1 base and J lost 2, with 15 bases in between. Germline CDR1 and CDR2: SGHTA and FQGNSA. There are 16 residues in the CDR3. The CDR3: CASSLVGGNTAYEQYF. The DNA for the CDR3 is TGTGCCAGCAGCTTAGTGGGCGGGAATACCGCCTACGAGCAGTACTTC.

J is TRBJ2-7 and V is TRBV3-1 (or the pseudogene TRBV3-2); D is possibly TRBD2 (6 bases). This CDR3 comprises 14 residues. Germline CDR1 is LGHDT and CDR2 is YNNKEL (reference sequence). Trimming took off 3 bases at V and 4 bases at J, with 13 bases between the two ends. The CDR3 region is CASSQGGIKYEQYF. In DNA form, the CDR3 reads TGTGCCAGCAGCCAGGGCGGGATAAAATACGAGCAGTACTTC.

The rearrangement uses TRBV28 and TRBJ1-6; TRBD1 matches at 8 bases. This CDR3 spans 14 amino acids. V lost 5 bases to trimming and J lost 11 bases; unmatched junction nucleotides: 8. The germline CDR1 and CDR2 sequences are MDHEN and SYDVKM. The DNA of the CDR3 is TGTGCCAGCAGTCACCAGGGGGCGGTTGCACCCCTCCACTTT. Translated: CASSHQGAVAPLHF.

The V and J genes are TRBV7-2 and TRBJ2-5, with TRBD2 matching 13 bases. V was clipped by 5 bases and J by 4 bases; unmatched bases: 7. CDR3 length: 16 amino acids. Germline V gives CDR1 SGHTA, CDR2 FQGNSA. The CDR3 coding sequence is TGTGCCAGCAGCCCTACTAGCGGGAGGGCCAGAGAGACCCAGTACTTC. Amino acids: CASSPTSGRARETQYF.